The 13 T cell receptor beta chains below come from one sample, sequenced in a study of OX40 agonist ivuxolimab in advanced cancers. Assay: immunoSEQ multiplex PCR; the TCRdb copy retains only in-frame clones and omits some. The repertoire has some 45,000 clones, 89% of them found once; the top ten carry around 16%. Source: CD4+ or CD8+ T cells sorted from blood, taken in a trial of the OX40 agonist ivuxolimab. The receptor set was obtained from an adult with an advanced solid tumor such as melanoma, head and neck, liver or kidney cancer.

The chain carries TRBV15 and TRBJ1-1, with D unclear. Trimming removed 0 bases from V and 7 bases from J, with 15 bases in between. There are 15 residues in the CDR3. Germline-derived CDR1 and CDR2 are LNHNV and YYDKDF (reference sequence). The CDR3: CATSRDGSLGSEAFF. The CDR3 DNA is TGTGCCACCAGCAGAGATGGGTCGCTCGGGAGTGAAGCTTTCTTT.

CDR3 loop: CASGPRFSYNSPLHF. The CDR3 DNA is TGTGCCAGCGGCCCGCGGTTCTCCTATAATTCACCCCTCCACTTT. This chain joins TRBV27 and TRBJ1-6; D not certain. Germline values: CDR1 MNHEY, CDR2 SMNVEV (reference sequence). The V end was cut by 8 bases, the J end by 0 bases, with 11 bases between. CDR3 length: 15 amino acids.

V and J are TRBV5-1 and TRBJ1-4; D gene uncertain. Deletions cut 4 bases from V and 4 bases from J, with 11 bases between. This CDR3 spans 14 amino acids. Germline V gives CDR1 SGHRS, CDR2 YFSETQ. The CDR3 loop is CASSPSGINEKLFF. DNA for the CDR3: TGCGCCAGCAGCCCCTCGGGGATTAATGAAAAACTGTTTTTT.

The chain combines TRBV4-1 with TRBJ2-5; 10 bases are shared with TRBD2. V trimming: 0 bases; J trimming: 2 bases; junction bases outside the gene matches: 6. The CDR3 runs to 17 residues. The germline V gene encodes CDR1 MGHRA and CDR2 YSYEKL. The CDR3 region has the DNA TGCGCCAGCAGCCAAGATCAGACTAGCGGGCGTCAAGAGACCCAGTACTTC. This codes for CASSQDQTSGRQETQYF.

The chain combines TRBV5-5 with TRBJ2-7; 10 nucleotides match TRBD1. Germline V gene lookup returns CDR1 SGHKS and CDR2 YYEKEE (reference sequence). After removal of 4 bases from V and 7 bases from J, the junction contained 8 bases not matched to a gene. This CDR3 comprises 14 residues. The DNA for the CDR3 is TGTGCCAGCAGCCTGGGACAGGGGATTCGGGAGCAGTACTTC. It specifies CASSLGQGIREQYF.

The V gene is TRBV4-1, the J gene TRBJ2-7, with TRBD1 matching 8 bases. V trimming: 1 base; J trimming: 2 bases; junction bases outside the gene matches: 7. The CDR3 contains 16 residues. Germline CDR1 MGHRA, CDR2 YSYEKL. CDR3 region: CASSQASDRATYEQYF. CDR3 coding DNA: TGCGCCAGCAGCCAAGCTTCGGACAGGGCTACCTACGAGCAGTACTTC.

The genes are TRBV7-2 and TRBJ2-3; D is undetermined. The CDR3 length is 16 residues. Germline lookup yields CDR1 SGHTA and CDR2 FQGNSA. V was trimmed by 6 bases and J by 0 bases, leaving 16 bases between them. The CDR3 DNA reads TGTGCCAGCAGACAAGGAACCCACATTAGCACAGATACGCAGTATTTT. This encodes CASRQGTHISTDTQYF.

The rearrangement joins TRBV4-1 to TRBJ1-1, with TRBD1 matching 10 bases. Germline trimming cut 5 bases from V and 8 bases from J; bases unmatched to any gene: 11. The CDR3 covers 15 residues. From germline, CDR1 is MGHRA and CDR2 YSYEKL. CDR3 bases: TGCGCCAGCAGCGGTCCGACAGGGGGCTACCCCGAAGCTTTCTTT. Translated: CASSGPTGGYPEAFF.

This clone was found a few times. Here the CDR3 DNA reads TGTGCCAGCAGTGGGGGGAAGAACTCTGGGGCCAACGTCCTGACTTTC. Protein sequence: CASSGGKNSGANVLTF. The chain uses TRBV6-4 and TRBJ2-6; D tentatively reads TRBD1 or TRBD2 (5 bases each). The CDR3 runs to 16 residues. Trimming removed 4 bases at V and 0 bases at J, with 10 bases between. CDR1 MRHNA and CDR2 SNTAGT come from the germline V gene.

CDR3 protein: CASSFGLGVGTDTQYF. CDR3 nucleotides: TGCGCCAGCAGCTTCGGGTTAGGGGTGGGCACAGATACGCAGTATTTT. This rearrangement joins TRBV5-1 to TRBJ2-3; D may be TRBD1 (5 bases). The CDR3 has 16 amino acids. Germline V lookup: CDR1 SGHRS, CDR2 YFSETQ. Trimming removed 2 bases from V and 1 base from J, with 14 bases in between.

The J gene is TRBJ2-1, the V gene TRBV19; 7 bases are a match to TRBD2. Germline V gene data show CDR1 as LNHDA and CDR2 as SQIVND (reference sequence). Trimming cost V 3 bases and J 4 bases; bases outside gene matches: 6. The CDR3 totals 15 residues. CDR3 loop: CASSIPRRGYNEQFF. The CDR3 DNA is TGTGCCAGTAGTATCCCTCGGCGGGGGTACAATGAGCAGTTCTTC. The variable domain in full, with the rest retrieved from reference TRBV19 and TRBJ2-1, is DGGITQSPKYLFRKEGQNVTLSCEQNLNHDAMYWYRQDPGQGLRLIYYSQIVNDFQKGDIAEGYSVSREKKESFPLTVTSAQKNPTAFYLCASSIPRRGYNEQFFGPGTRLTVL.

CDR3 in amino acids: CASSGGGFYEQYF. As DNA, the CDR3 is TGTGCCTCAAGCGGGGGTGGATTCTACGAGCAGTACTTC. The V gene is TRBV27, the J gene TRBJ2-5; TRBD2 agrees at 8 bases. The DNA end is a closer match to TRBJ2-7, so the J assignment may be wrong. Germline V gene sequence: CDR1 MNHEY, CDR2 SMNVEV (reference sequence). CDR3 size: 13 residues.

This clone was detected once. The chain recombines TRBV2 with TRBJ1-3, with a possible D match to TRBD1 (6 bases). CDR1 and CDR2 (germline): SNHLY, FYNNEI. This CDR3 is built from 12 residues. The V and J ends lost 8 bases and 7 bases respectively, with 12 bases between them. In DNA form, the CDR3 reads TGTGCCAGCGCCACAGGGCAGAACACCATATATTTT. Protein product: CASATGQNTIYF.